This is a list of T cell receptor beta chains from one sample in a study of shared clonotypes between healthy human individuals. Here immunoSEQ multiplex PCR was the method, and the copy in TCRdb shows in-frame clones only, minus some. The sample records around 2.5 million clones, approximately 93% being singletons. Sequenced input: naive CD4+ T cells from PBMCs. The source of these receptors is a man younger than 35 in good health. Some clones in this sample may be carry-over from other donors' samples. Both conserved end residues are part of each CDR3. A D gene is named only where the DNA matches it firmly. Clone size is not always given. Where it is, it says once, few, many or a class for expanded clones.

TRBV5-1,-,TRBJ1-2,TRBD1,TGCGCCAGCAGCTTGACAGGGGTTCCAAATGGCTACACCTTC,CASSLTGVPNGYTF
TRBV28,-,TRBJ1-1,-,TGTGCCAGCAGTTTTTCTCGGACGAACACTGAAGCTTTCTTT,CASSFSRTNTEAFF
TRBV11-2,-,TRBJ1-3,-,TGTGCCAGCAGCCGGACGGACTCTGGAAACACCATATATTTT,CASSRTDSGNTIYF
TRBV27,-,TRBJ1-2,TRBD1,TGTGCCAGCAGTCGTTCAGGGGGCTATGGCTACACCTTC,CASSRSGGYGYTF
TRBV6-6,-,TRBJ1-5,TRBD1,TGTGCCAGCAGACAGCAGGGGGCGGGGAGCAATCAGCCCCAGCATTTT,CASRQQGAGSNQPQHF
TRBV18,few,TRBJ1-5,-,TGTGCCAGCTCACCAGGTAGCAATCAGCCCCAGCATTTT,CASSPGSNQPQHF
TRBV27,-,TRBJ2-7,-,TGTGCCAGCAGTTTATCGGGGGAGCAGTACTTC,CASSLSGEQYF
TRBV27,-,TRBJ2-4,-,TGTGCCAGCAGTGTGGCAGGGATTTCTGCCATTCAGTACTTC,CASSVAGISAIQYF
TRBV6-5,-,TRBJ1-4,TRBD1,TGTGCCAGCAGCTCAGGGGGCTTAGGGGGTGAAAAACTGTTTTTT,CASSSGGLGGEKLFF
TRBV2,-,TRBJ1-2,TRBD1,TGTGCCAGCAGCCTCCGGGACAGGAGCTACACCTTC,CASSLRDRSYTF
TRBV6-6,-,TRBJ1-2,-,TGTGCCAGCAGTTCTGGGGTAGGGACCGCTCAGAGCACCTTC,CASSSGVGTAQSTF
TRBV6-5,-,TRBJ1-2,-,TGTGCCAGCAGGTCCGGGGCCTCCTGGGGCTATGGCTACACCTTC,CASRSGASWGYGYTF
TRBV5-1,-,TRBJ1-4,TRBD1,TGCGCCAGCAGCCCCTCTTCGGGACAGCTCAGTGGGAAACTGTTTTTT,CASSPSSGQLSGKLFF
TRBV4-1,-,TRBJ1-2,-,TGCGCCAGCAGCCCCACAGGGTATGGCTACACCTTC,CASSPTGYGYTF
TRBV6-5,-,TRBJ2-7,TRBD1,TGTGCCAGCAGTACCCTGTCCGGGACAGCCTACGAGCAGTACTTC,CASSTLSGTAYEQYF
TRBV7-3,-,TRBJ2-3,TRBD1,TGTGCCAGCAGCTATGGGACAGGGAGGACAGATACGCAGTATTTT,CASSYGTGRTDTQYF
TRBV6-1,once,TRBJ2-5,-,TGTGCCAGTGGGAGTGTGACAACGGAGACCCAGTACTTC,CASGSVTTETQYF
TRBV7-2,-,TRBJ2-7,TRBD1,TGTGCCAGCAGTAAAACAGGGGTGTCCTACGAGCAGTACTTC,CASSKTGVSYEQYF
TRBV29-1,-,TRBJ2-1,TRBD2,TGCAGCGTTGACTTACGACTAGCGGGAATTGAGCAGTTCTTC,CSVDLRLAGIEQFF
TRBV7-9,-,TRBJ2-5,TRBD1,TGTGCCAGCAGCTTTCCCATGGGACAGGGCGGAGAGACCCAGTACTTC,CASSFPMGQGGETQYF
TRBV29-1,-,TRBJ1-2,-,TGCAGCGTTTCCGGGACACTCAACTATGGCTACACCTTC,CSVSGTLNYGYTF
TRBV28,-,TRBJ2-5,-,TGTGCCAGCAGTTTGGGCTATAGGCAAGAGACCCAGTACTTC,CASSLGYRQETQYF
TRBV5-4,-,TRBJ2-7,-,TGTGCCAGCAGCTTGACAGGGCGACACGAGCAGTACTTC,CASSLTGRHEQYF
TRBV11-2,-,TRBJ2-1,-,TGTGCCAGCAGCATAAACGGACTCCTAGCCGGGGTGTACAATGAGCAGTTCTTC,CASSINGLLAGVYNEQFF
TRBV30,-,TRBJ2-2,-,TGTGCCTGGAGTGGTAGCGGAAACACCGGGGAGCTGTTTTTT,CAWSGSGNTGELFF
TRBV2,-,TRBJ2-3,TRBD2,TGTGCCAGCAGCCTGTCTGGACTAGGGAACGCAGATACGCAGTATTTT,CASSLSGLGNADTQYF